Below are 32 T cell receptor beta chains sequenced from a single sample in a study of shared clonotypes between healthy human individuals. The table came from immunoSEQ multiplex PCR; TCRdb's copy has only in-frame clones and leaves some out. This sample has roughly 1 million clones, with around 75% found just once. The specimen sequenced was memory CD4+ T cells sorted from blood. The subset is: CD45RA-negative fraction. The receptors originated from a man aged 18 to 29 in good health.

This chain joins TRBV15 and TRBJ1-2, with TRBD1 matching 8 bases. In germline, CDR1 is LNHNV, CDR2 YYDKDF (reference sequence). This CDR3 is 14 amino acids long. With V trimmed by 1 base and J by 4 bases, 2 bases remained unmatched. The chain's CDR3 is CATSRGTGGYGYTF. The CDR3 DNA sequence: TGTGCCACCAGCAGAGGAACAGGGGGCTATGGCTACACCTTC. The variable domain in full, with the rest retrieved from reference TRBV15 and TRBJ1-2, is DAMVIQNPRYQVTQFGKPVTLSCSQTLNHNVMYWYQQKSSQAPKLLFHYYDKDFNNEADTPDNFQSRRPNTSFCFLDIRSPGLGDTAMYLCATSRGTGGYGYTFGSGTRLTVV.

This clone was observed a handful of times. The CDR3 here is CASSLVGAGRNTIYF. In DNA form, the CDR3 reads TGTGCCAGCAGCTTAGTAGGGGCAGGCCGGAACACCATATATTTT. This chain joins TRBV7-9 and TRBJ1-3; TRBD1 might be the D (5 bases). This CDR3 has 15 amino acids. Germline V gene sequence: CDR1 SEHNR, CDR2 FQNEAQ (reference sequence). V was shortened by 1 base and J by 7 bases, with 14 bases between the two germline ends.

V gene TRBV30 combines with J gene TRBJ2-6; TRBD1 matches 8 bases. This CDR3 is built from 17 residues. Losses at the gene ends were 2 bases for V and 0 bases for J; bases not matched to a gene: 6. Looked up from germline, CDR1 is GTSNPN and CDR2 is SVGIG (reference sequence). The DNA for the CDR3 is TGTGCCTGGAGTCCCCGGGACAGGCCCTCTGGGGCCAACGTCCTGACTTTC. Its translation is CAWSPRDRPSGANVLTF.

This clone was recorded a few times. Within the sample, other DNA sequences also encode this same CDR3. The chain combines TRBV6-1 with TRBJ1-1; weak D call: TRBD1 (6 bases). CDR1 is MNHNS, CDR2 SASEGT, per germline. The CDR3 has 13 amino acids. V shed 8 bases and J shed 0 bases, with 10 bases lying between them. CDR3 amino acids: CASSGQLNTEAFF. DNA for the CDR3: TGTGCCAGCTCTGGACAGTTGAACACTGAAGCTTTCTTT.

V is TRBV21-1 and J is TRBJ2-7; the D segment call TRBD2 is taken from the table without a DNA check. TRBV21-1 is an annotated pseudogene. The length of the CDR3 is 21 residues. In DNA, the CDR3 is TGTGCCAGCCCCCTGGGGGGGGAAGAGAAAGCGGGAGGGCTCGACTCCTACGAGCAGTACTTC. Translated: CASPLGGEEKAGGLDSYEQYF.

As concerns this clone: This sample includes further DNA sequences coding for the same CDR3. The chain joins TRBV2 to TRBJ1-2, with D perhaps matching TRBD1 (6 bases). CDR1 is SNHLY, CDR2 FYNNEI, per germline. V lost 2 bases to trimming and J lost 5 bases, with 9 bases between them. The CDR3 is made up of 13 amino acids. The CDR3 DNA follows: TGTGCCAGCAGTGAATCAGGGGCGTATGGCTACACCTTC. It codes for CASSESGAYGYTF.

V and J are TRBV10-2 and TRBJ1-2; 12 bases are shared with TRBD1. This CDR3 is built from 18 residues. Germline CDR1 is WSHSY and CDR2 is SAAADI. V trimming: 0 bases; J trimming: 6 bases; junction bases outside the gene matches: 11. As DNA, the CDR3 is TGCGCCAGCAGTGAGTCAAGTTGGGACAGGGGGCAAGGAGATGGCTACACCTTC. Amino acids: CASSESSWDRGQGDGYTF.

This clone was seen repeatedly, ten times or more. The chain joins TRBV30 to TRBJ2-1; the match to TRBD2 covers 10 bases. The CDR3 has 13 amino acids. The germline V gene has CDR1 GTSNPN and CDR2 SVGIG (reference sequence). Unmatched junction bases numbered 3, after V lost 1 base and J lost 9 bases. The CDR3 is CAWSASGSGEQFF. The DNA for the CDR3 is TGTGCCTGGAGTGCTAGCGGGAGCGGTGAGCAGTTCTTC.

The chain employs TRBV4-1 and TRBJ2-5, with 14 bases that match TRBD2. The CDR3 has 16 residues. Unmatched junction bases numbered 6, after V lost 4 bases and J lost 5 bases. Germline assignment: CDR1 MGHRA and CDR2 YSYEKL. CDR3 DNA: TGCGCCAGCAGCCCGGGGACTAGCGGGAGTTATGAGACCCAGTACTTC. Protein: CASSPGTSGSYETQYF.

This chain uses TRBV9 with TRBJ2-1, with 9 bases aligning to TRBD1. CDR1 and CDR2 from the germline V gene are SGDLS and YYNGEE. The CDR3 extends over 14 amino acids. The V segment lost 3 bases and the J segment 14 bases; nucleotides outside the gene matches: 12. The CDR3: CASSAQTGGDQEFF. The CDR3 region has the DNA TGTGCCAGCAGCGCCCAGACAGGGGGAGACCAGGAGTTCTTC.

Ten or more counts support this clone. The CDR3 DNA sequence: TGTGCCTGGAAGGAGAGCGGGGGGTGGGAGACCCAGTACTTC. It encodes CAWKESGGWETQYF. The chain has TRBV30 and TRBJ2-5; TRBD2 matches at 9 bases. The CDR3 extends over 14 amino acids. Germline V CDR1 and CDR2: GTSNPN, SVGIG (reference sequence). The junction had 8 bases not matched to a gene; V was cut back by 4 bases and J by 5 bases.

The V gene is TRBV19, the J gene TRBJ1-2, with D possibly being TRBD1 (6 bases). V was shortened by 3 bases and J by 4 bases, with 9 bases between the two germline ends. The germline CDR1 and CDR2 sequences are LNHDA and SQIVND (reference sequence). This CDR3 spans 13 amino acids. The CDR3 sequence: CASSIDRTYGYTF. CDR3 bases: TGTGCCAGTAGTATCGACAGGACCTATGGCTACACCTTC. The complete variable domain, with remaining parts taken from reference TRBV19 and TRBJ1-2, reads DGGITQSPKYLFRKEGQNVTLSCEQNLNHDAMYWYRQDPGQGLRLIYYSQIVNDFQKGDIAEGYSVSREKKESFPLTVTSAQKNPTAFYLCASSIDRTYGYTFGSGTRLTVV.

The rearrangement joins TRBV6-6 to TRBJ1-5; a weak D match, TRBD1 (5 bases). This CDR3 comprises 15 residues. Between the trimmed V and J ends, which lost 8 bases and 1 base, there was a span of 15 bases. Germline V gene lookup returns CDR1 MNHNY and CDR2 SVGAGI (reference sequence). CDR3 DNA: TGTGCCAGCGCCACGTTGGGGCCCAGCAATCAGCCCCAGCATTTT. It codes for CASATLGPSNQPQHF.

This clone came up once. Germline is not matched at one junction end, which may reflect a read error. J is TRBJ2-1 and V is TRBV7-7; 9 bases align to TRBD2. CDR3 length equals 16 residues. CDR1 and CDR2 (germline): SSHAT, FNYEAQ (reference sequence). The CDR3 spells CASSLEAGGLYNEQFF. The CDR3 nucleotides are TGTGCTAGCAGCTTGGAAGCGGGGGGCCTCTACAATGAGCAGTTCTTC.

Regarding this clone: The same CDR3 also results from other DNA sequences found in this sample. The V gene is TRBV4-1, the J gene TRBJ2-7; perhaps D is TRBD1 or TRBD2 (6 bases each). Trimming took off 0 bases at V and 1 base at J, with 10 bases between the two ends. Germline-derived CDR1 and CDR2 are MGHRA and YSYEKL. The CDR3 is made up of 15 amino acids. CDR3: CASSQDRGGSYEQYF. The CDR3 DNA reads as TGCGCCAGCAGCCAAGACCGAGGGGGGTCCTACGAGCAGTACTTC.

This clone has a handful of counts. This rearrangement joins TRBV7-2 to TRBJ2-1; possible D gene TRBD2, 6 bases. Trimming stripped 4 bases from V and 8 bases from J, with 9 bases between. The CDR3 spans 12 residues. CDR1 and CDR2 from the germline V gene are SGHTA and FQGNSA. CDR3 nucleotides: TGTGCCAGCAGCTCACTAGCATATGAGCAGTTCTTC. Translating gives CASSSLAYEQFF.

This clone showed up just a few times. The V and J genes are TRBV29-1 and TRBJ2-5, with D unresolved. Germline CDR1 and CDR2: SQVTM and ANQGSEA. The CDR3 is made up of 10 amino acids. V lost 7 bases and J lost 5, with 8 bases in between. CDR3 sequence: CSAGLETQYF. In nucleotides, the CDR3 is TGCAGCGCCGGGTTGGAGACCCAGTACTTC.

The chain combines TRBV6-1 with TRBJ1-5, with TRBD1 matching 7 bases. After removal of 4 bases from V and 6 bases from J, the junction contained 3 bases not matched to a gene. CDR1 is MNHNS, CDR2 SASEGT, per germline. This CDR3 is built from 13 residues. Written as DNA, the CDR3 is TGTGCCAGCAGTGGACAGGGAAGTCAGCCCCAGCATTTT. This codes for CASSGQGSQPQHF.

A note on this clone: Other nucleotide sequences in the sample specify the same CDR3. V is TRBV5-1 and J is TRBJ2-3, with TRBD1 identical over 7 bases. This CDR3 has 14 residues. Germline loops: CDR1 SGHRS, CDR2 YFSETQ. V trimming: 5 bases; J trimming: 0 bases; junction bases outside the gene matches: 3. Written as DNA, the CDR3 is TGCGCCAGCAGTGAGACAGGGAGCACAGATACGCAGTATTTT. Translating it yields CASSETGSTDTQYF.

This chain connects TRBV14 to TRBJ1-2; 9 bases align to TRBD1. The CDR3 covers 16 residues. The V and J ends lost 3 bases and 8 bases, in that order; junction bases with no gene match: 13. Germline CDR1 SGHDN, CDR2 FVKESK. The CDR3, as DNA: TGTGCCAGCAGCCACCGACCGGGACAGGGAATCGAAGGCTACACCTTC. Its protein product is CASSHRPGQGIEGYTF.

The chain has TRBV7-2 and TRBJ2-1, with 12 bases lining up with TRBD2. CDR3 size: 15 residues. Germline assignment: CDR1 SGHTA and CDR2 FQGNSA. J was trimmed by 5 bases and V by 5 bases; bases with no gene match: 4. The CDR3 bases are TGTGCCAGCAGCACTGGACTAGCGGGGAACAATGAGCAGTTCTTC. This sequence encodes CASSTGLAGNNEQFF.

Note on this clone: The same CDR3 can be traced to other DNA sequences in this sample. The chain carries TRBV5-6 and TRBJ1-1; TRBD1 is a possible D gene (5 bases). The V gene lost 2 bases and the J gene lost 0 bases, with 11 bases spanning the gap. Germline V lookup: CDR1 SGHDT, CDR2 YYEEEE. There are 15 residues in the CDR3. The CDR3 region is CASSFQGRLNTEAFF. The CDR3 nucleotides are TGTGCCAGCAGCTTTCAGGGACGGTTGAACACTGAAGCTTTCTTT.

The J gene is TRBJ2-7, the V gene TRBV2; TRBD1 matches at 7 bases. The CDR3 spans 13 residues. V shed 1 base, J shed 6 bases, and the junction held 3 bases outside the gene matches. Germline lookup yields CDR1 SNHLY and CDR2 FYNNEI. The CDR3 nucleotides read TGTGCCAGCAGTGAAGTGGCAGGGGGCGAGCAGTACTTC. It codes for CASSEVAGGEQYF.

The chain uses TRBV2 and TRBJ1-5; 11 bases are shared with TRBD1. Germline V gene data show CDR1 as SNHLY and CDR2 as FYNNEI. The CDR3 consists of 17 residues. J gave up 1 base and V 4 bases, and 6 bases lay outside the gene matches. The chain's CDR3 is CASSGGQGARSNQPQHF. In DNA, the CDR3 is TGTGCCAGCAGTGGCGGACAGGGGGCGAGAAGCAATCAGCCCCAGCATTTT.

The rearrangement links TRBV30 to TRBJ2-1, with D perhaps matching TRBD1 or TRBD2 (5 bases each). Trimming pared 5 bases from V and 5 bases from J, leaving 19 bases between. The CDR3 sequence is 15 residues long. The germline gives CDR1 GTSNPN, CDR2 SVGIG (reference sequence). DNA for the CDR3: TGTGCCTGGGCCGCGTGGGGGAAGACAAACAATGAGCAGTTCTTC. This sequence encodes CAWAAWGKTNNEQFF.

CDR3: CASSRGGENSPLHF. The DNA of the CDR3 is TGTGCCAGCAGTCGTGGTGGGGAGAATTCACCCCTCCACTTT. The chain combines TRBV5-4 with TRBJ1-6; no reliable D call. Looked up from germline, CDR1 is SGHNT and CDR2 is YYREEE (reference sequence). The V and J ends lost 5 bases and 7 bases respectively, with 13 bases between them. There are 14 residues in the CDR3.

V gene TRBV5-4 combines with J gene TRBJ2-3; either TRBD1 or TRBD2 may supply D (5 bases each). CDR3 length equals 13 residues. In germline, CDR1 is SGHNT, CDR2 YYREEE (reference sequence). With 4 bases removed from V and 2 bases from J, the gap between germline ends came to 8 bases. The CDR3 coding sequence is TGTGCCAGCAGCCTCGGGACCACAGATACGCAGTATTTT. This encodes CASSLGTTDTQYF.

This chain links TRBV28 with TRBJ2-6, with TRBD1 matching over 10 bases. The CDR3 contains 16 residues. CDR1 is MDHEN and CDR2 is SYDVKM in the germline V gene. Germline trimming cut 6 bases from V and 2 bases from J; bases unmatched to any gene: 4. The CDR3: CASREDRGPGANVLTF. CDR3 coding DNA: TGTGCCAGCAGAGAAGACAGGGGGCCTGGGGCCAACGTCCTGACTTTC. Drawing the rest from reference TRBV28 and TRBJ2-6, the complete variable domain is DVKVTQSSRYLVKRTGEKVFLECVQDMDHENMFWYRQDPGLGLRLIYFSYDVKMKEKGDIPEGYSVSREKKERFSLILESASTNQTSMYLCASREDRGPGANVLTFGAGSRLTVL.

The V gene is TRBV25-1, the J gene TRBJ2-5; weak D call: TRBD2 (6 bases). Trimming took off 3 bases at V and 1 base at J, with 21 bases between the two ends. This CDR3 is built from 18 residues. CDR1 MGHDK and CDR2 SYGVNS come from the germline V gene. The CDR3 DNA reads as TGTGCCAGCAGTGAGGGTAGGGGAGGCACAACCCTCCAAGAGACCCAGTACTTC. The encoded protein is CASSEGRGGTTLQETQYF.

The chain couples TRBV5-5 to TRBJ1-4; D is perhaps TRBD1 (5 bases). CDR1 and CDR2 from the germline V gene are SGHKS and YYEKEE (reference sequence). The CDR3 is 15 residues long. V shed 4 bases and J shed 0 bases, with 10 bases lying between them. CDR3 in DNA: TGTGCCAGCAGCCCTCAGACAGCAACTAATGAAAAACTGTTTTTT. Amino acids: CASSPQTATNEKLFF.

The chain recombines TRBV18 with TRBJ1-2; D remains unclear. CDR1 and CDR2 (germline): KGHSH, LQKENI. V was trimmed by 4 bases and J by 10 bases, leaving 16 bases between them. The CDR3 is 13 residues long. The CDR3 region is CASSQESRVDYTF. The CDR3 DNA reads TGTGCCAGCTCACAGGAAAGTAGGGTAGACTACACCTTC.

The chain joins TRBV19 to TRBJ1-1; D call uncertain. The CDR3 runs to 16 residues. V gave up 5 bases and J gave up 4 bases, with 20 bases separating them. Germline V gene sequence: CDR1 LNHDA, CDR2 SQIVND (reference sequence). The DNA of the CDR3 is TGTGCCAGTAGTGGCCGTTCCCTCGGGAGGATCACTGAAGCTTTCTTT. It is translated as CASSGRSLGRITEAFF.